A single sample gave rise to the 5 T cell receptor beta chains below, sequenced in a study of T cells after posttransplantation cyclophosphamide. TCRdb's table, derived via immunoSEQ multiplex PCR, lists solely in-frame clones and lacks some. Of tens of thousands of clones in the sample, 90% were seen once. Treatment was busulfan-fludarabine conditioning, a marrow graft, and cyclophosphamide on days +3 and +4. Sample: PBMCs, taken around 63 days after allogeneic stem cell transplant with posttransplant cyclophosphamide. Every receptor here comes from a male patient over 55 who received an allogeneic stem cell transplant from a related donor and was CMV-positive. T cells may partly derive from the graft donor.

The rearrangement links TRBV5-1 to TRBJ1-6, with D hard to call. V gave up 4 bases and J gave up 9 bases, with 14 bases separating them. Germline V gene lookup returns CDR1 SGHRS and CDR2 YFSETQ. The CDR3 consists of 14 residues. This CDR3 is CASSPTNSRSPLHF. Here the CDR3 DNA reads TGCGCCAGCAGCCCAACAAATTCCCGTTCACCCCTCCACTTT.

The gene calls are TRBV5-1 and TRBJ2-2, with 13 bases aligning to TRBD2. The junction had 4 bases not matched to a gene; V was cut back by 5 bases and J by 6 bases. The germline V gene has CDR1 SGHRS and CDR2 YFSETQ. This CDR3 has 15 residues. This CDR3 reads CASSRLAGGSGELFF. The CDR3 DNA follows: TGCGCCAGCAGTCGACTAGCGGGGGGATCCGGGGAGCTGTTTTTT.

The gene calls are TRBV4-1 and TRBJ1-2; tentatively, D is TRBD1 (6 bases). Germline V lookup: CDR1 MGHRA, CDR2 YSYEKL. The CDR3 loop spans 14 amino acids. The V gene lost 4 bases and the J gene lost 2 bases, with 11 bases spanning the gap. Here the CDR3 reads CASSPGHLNYGYTF. The CDR3 nucleotides are TGCGCCAGCAGCCCGGGACATTTGAACTATGGCTACACCTTC.

V gene TRBV2 combines with J gene TRBJ2-3; D gene unclear. V lost 3 bases and J 1 base, leaving 5 bases between the germline ends. This CDR3 region has 13 residues. CDR1 SNHLY and CDR2 FYNNEI come from the germline V gene. CDR3 residues: CASSDSGTDTQYF. DNA of the CDR3: TGTGCCAGCAGTGACTCGGGCACAGATACGCAGTATTTT.

The gene calls are TRBV6-5 and TRBJ1-2; 8 bases are a match to TRBD1. Germline CDR1 reads MNHEY; CDR2 reads SVGAGI. This CDR3 spans 14 amino acids. V trimming: 6 bases; J trimming: 10 bases; junction bases outside the gene matches: 13. CDR3 sequence: CASSAADRATDYTF. In DNA, the CDR3 is TGTGCCAGCAGCGCTGCGGACAGGGCGACAGACTACACCTTC.